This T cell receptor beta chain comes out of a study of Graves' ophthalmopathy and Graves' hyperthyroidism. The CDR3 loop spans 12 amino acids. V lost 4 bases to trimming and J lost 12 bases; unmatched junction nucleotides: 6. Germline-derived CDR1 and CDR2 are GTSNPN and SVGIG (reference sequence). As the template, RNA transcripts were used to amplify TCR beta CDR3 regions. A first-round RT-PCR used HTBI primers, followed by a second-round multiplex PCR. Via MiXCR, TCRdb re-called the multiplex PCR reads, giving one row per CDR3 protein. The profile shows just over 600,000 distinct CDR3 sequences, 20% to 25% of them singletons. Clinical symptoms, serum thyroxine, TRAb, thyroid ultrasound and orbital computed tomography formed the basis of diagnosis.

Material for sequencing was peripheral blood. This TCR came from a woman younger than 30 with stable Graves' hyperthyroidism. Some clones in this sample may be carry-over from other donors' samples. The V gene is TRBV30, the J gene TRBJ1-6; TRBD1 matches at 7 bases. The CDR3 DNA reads TGTGCCTGGAAAACCCCAGGGGGACCCCTCCACTTT. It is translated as CAWKTPGGPLHF. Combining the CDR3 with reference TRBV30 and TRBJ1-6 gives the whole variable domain SQTIHQWPATLVQPVGSPLSLECTVEGTSNPNLYWYRQAAGRGLQLLFYSVGIGQISSEVPQNLSASRPQDRQFILSSKKLLLSDSGFYLCAWKTPGGPLHFGNGTRLTVT.